Shown below are 10 T cell receptor beta chains from a single sample sequenced in a study of cytomegalovirus exposure and HLA in healthy donors. Amplification used 60 Vbeta primers and 13 Jbeta primers. Using immunoSEQ multiplex PCR, the repertoire was profiled, and TCRdb retains in-frame clones only, with some absent. Here the sample spans 90,000 or so clones, nearly 70% being singletons. Sequences were obtained from PBMCs. The receptors were gathered from a man aged 50 to 60 in good health and CMV-seronegative.

The chain is built from TRBV7-9 and TRBJ1-2; D possibly corresponds to TRBD1 (5 bases). This CDR3 is 13 amino acids long. Germline loops: CDR1 SEHNR, CDR2 FQNEAQ (reference sequence). Trimming took off 3 bases at V and 8 bases at J, with 13 bases between the two ends. Here the CDR3 DNA reads TGTGCCAGCAGCTTCGGGGGTACTAGCGGCTACACCTTC. Amino acids: CASSFGGTSGYTF.

The chain has TRBV29-1 and TRBJ2-5, with 9 bases identical to TRBD2. Germline V CDR1 and CDR2: SQVTM, ANQGSEA. V was pared by 4 bases and J by 4 bases, with 4 bases of the junction left unmatched. The CDR3 runs 13 residues. CDR3 nucleotide sequence: TGCAGCGTTGGCGGGGGGGCCAGAGAGACCCAGTACTTC. Protein: CSVGGGARETQYF.

This rearrangement joins TRBV28 to TRBJ1-2; 10 bases match TRBD1. The CDR3 spans 13 residues. Per the germline V gene, CDR1 is MDHEN and CDR2 is SYDVKM. With 5 bases clipped from V and 9 bases from J, the junction kept 6 bases outside the gene matches. CDR3 nucleotide sequence: TGTGCCAGCAGTCCCGGGACAGGGGTACGCTACACCTTC. It codes for CASSPGTGVRYTF.

The rearrangement uses TRBV6-1 and TRBJ2-5; D may be TRBD2 (5 bases). From germline, CDR1 is MNHNS and CDR2 SASEGT. The CDR3 runs 14 residues. Trimming removed 7 bases at V and 4 bases at J, with 16 bases between. CDR3 bases: TGTGCCAGCACCCTTCCGGGATTGACAGAGACCCAGTACTTC. Protein product: CASTLPGLTETQYF.

The V gene is TRBV7-3, the J gene TRBJ1-2, with D possibly being TRBD1 (5 bases). V was cut by 5 bases and J by 4 bases, with 20 bases left in between. The CDR3 length is 16 residues. Germline V CDR1 and CDR2: SGHTA, FQGTGA. The CDR3 loop reads CASSPGGAGTSYGYTF. CDR3 bases: TGTGCCAGCAGCCCAGGTGGGGCAGGAACAAGCTATGGCTACACCTTC. The whole variable domain, filled in from reference TRBV7-3 and TRBJ1-2, reads GAGVSQTPSNKVTEKGKYVELRCDPISGHTALYWYRQSLGQGPEFLIYFQGTGAADDSGLPNDRFFAVRPEGSVSTLKIQRTERGDSAVYLCASSPGGAGTSYGYTFGSGTRLTVV.

This chain connects TRBV5-4 to TRBJ2-7, with 11 bases fitting TRBD2. This CDR3 is built from 16 residues. Germline V gene data show CDR1 as SGHNT and CDR2 as YYREEE (reference sequence). The V segment lost 3 bases and the J segment 3 bases; nucleotides outside the gene matches: 8. The DNA of the CDR3 is TGTGCCAGCAGCTCATTAGCGGGAGGGGGCCACTACGAGCAGTACGTC. Translated: CASSSLAGGGHYEQYV.

CDR3 sequence reads: CASSYGQGAWNSPLHF. In nucleotides, the CDR3 is TGTGCCAGCAGTTACGGACAGGGGGCCTGGAATTCACCCCTCCACTTT. The chain links TRBV6-5 to TRBJ1-6, with TRBD1 identical over 11 bases. CDR3 length equals 16 residues. The ends lost 2 bases at V and 7 bases at J; junction bases unmatched: 4. Germline CDR1 and CDR2: MNHEY and SVGAGI.

This clone was observed a handful of times. This chain uses TRBV7-9 with TRBJ2-3; the match to TRBD2 covers 8 bases. Germline CDR1 and CDR2: SEHNR and FQNEAQ (reference sequence). V shed 11 bases and J 5 bases; nucleotides not matched to a gene: 0. This CDR3 is built from 10 residues. The CDR3 DNA reads TGTGCCGCGGGGGGAGATACGCAGTATTTT. Translated, it gives CAAGGDTQYF.

This clone appeared a single time. V gene TRBV25-1 combines with J gene TRBJ2-3, with D tentatively TRBD1 (6 bases). Germline assignment: CDR1 MGHDK and CDR2 SYGVNS. This CDR3 contains 16 residues. V lost 6 bases and J lost 6, with 22 bases in between. CDR3 in amino acids: CASRDVSGHRPDTQYF. The CDR3, as DNA: TGTGCCAGCAGAGACGTTTCGGGACACCGACCGGATACGCAGTATTTT.

The genes are TRBV2 and TRBJ1-3, with D maybe TRBD1 (5 bases). Between the trimmed V and J ends, which lost 7 bases and 11 bases, there was a span of 21 bases. The CDR3 is made up of 14 amino acids. Per germline, CDR1 SNHLY and CDR2 FYNNEI. CDR3 sequence reads: CASTGGRSWGAIYF. DNA of the CDR3: TGTGCCAGCACTGGGGGACGTTCCTGGGGGGCCATATATTTT.